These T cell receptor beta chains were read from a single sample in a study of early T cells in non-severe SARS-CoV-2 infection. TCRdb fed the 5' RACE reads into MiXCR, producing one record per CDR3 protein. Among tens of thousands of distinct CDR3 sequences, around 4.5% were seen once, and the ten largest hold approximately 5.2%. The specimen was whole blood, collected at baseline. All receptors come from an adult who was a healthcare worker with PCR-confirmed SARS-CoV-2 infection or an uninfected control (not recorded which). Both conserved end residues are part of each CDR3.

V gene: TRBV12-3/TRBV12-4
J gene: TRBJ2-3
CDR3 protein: CASSFQQGRDTQYF

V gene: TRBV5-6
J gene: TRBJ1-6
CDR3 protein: CASRRDRIYNSPLHF

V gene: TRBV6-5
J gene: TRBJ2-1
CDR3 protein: CASQREMMMMNEQFF

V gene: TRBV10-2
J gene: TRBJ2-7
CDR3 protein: CASTEGREAHEQYF

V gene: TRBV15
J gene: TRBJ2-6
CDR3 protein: CATSKVKTGGFFGANVLTF

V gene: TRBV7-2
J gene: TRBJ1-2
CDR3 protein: CASSLDQGLYYGYTF

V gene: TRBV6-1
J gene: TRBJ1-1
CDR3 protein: CASMGQGQVFTEAFF

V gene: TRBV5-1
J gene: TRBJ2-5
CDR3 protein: CASSLWANQETQYF

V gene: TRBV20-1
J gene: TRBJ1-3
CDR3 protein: CSAQGNSGNTIYF

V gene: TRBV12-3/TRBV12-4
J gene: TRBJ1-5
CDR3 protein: CASSWGGNNQPQHF

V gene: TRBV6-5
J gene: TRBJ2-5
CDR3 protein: CASSLPTEGTQYF

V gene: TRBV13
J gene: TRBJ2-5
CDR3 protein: CASSSSGTSGETQYF

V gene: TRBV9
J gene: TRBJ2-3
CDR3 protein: CASSVGALDTQYF

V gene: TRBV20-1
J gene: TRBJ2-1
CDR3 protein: CSARDLGGRGNEQFF

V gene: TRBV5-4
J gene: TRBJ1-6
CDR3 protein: CASSLVGGGNSPLHF

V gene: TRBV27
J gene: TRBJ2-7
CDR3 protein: CASSRQIAGAVRLEQYF

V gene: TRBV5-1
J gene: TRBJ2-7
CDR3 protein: CASSSGLAGPSYEQYF

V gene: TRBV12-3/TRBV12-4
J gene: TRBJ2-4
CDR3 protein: CASSPYSGDSFF

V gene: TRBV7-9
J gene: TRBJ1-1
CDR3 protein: CASSLAGRASEAFF

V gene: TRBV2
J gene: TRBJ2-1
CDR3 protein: CASSGGSNSGNEQFF

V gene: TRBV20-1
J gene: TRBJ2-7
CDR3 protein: CSASGPSWGTYEQYF

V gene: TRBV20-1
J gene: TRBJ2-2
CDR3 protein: CSAIRDKNTGELFF

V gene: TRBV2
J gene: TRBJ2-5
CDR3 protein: CASSEEVRIGTQYF

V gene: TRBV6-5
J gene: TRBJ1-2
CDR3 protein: CASSRGRGYTF

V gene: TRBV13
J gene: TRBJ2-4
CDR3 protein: CASSPGRAKNIQYF

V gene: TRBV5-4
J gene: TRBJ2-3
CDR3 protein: CASSLPGLAGRGTDTQYF

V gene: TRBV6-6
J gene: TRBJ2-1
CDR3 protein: CASSSRQRQQFF

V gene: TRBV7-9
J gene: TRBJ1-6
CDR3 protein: CASSLNSGEGSPLHF

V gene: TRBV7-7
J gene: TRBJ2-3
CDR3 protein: CASSPRGRADTQYF

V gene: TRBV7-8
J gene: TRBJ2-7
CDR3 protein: CASSLATGAYYEQYF

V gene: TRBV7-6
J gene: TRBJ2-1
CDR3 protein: CASSLRGGNYNEQFF

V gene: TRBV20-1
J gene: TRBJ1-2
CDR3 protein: CSARTWINEVYGYTF

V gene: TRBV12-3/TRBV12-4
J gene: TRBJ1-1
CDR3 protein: CASSWGGITEAFF

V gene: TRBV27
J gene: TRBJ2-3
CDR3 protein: CASSYFRQGADTQYF

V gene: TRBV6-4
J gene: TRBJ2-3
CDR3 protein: CASSDPITDTQYF

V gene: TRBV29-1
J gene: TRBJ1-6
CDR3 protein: CSVRSSYNSPLHF

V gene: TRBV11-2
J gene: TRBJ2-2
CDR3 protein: CASSLTDRAPRPFF

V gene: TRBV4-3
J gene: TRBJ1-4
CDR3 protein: CASSQGGRGPNEKLFF

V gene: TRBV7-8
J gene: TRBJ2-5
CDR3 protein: CASSPHLGPEETQYF

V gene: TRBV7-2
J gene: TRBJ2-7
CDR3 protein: CASAKGTAYEQYF

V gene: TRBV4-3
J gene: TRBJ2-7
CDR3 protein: CASSQDQGAREQYF

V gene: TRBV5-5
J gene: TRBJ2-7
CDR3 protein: CASSLVGTSNEQYF

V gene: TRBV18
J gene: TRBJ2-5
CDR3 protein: CASSPWREQETQYF

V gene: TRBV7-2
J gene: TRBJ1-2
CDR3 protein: CASSLGGNPYGYTF

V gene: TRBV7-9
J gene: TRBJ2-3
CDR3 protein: CASSPSPGVGTDTQYF

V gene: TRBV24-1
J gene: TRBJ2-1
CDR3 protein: CATSRGVAGGLVDNEQFF

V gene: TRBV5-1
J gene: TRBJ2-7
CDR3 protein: CASSLERVREQYF

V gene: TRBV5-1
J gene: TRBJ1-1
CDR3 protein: CASSLGPQAFF

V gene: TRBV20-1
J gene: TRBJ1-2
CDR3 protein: CSAALQGYGYTF

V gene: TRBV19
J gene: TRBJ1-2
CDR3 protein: CASSIGNRVGYTF

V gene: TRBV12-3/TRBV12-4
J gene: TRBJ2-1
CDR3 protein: CASSLVIEPSASGNEQFF

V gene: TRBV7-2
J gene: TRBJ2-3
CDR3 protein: CASSLLTSGVTDTQYF

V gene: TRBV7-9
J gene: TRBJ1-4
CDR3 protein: CASSPRGLTNEKLFF

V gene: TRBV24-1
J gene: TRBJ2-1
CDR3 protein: CATSDPSGGSYNEQFF

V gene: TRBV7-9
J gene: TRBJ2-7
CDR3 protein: CASSLELPLYF

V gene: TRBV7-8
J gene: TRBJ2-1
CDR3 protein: CASSLDLDSYNEQFF